Listed here are 8 T cell receptor beta chains from one sample, sequenced in a study of response to subunit inactivated influenza vaccine. One entry per CDR3 protein results from TCRdb running MiXCR on the RT-PCR reads. The table records 500,000 to 600,000 distinct CDR3 sequences, 11% of them present only once. This same sample was also part of a study on T cells expressing NK-cell markers. Turning to that study: Making the TCR beta cDNA relied on 5'RACE template switching with UMIs.

The source material was PBMCs from blood, sampled on the day of vaccination. Every receptor here comes from a man aged 50 to 60 who received an inactivated influenza vaccine.

This chain links TRBV6-2 or TRBV6-3 with TRBJ2-3; no definite D call. CDR3 length: 16 residues. Germline V gene sequence: CDR1 MNHEY, CDR2 SVGEGT. V was pared by 11 bases and J by 0 bases, with 21 bases between. In nucleotides, the CDR3 is TGTGCCGCGTCTTCTTGGGTGGGATACAGCACAGATACGCAGTATTTT. It is translated as CAASSWVGYSTDTQYF.

The rearrangement joins TRBV19 to TRBJ2-1; TRBD1 matches 7 bases. There are 14 residues in the CDR3. V lost 7 bases and J lost 6; bases outside the gene matches: 9. Germline V lookup: CDR1 LNHDA, CDR2 SQIVND (reference sequence). The CDR3 nucleotides read TGTGCCAGTACGTTGGTTCGGGACAGCAATGAGCAGTTCTTC. This sequence encodes CASTLVRDSNEQFF. Full variable domain (rest looked up from reference TRBV19 and TRBJ2-1): DGGITQSPKYLFRKEGQNVTLSCEQNLNHDAMYWYRQDPGQGLRLIYYSQIVNDFQKGDIAEGYSVSREKKESFPLTVTSAQKNPTAFYLCASTLVRDSNEQFFGPGTRLTVL.

This clonotype has a handful of counts. The V and J genes are TRBV6-5 and TRBJ1-5; TRBD1 aligns across 9 bases. CDR1 is MNHEY, CDR2 SVGAGI, per germline. The CDR3 spans 16 residues. V trimming: 0 bases; J trimming: 4 bases; junction bases outside the gene matches: 4. CDR3 bases: TGTGCCAGCAGTTACTCGATGGGACAGGGTAATCAGCCCCAGCATTTT. This gives the protein CASSYSMGQGNQPQHF.

This clonotype was counted at least ten times. This chain links TRBV12-3 or TRBV12-4 with TRBJ1-2; 10 bases are a match to TRBD1. V was clipped by 1 base and J by 5 bases; unmatched bases: 4. This CDR3 is 15 amino acids long. CDR3 loop: CASSLGTGGPYGYTF. The CDR3 nucleotides are TGTGCCAGCAGTTTAGGGACAGGGGGGCCGTATGGCTACACCTTC.

This clonotype showed up just a few times. The chain joins TRBV6-5 to TRBJ2-3; TRBD1 matches at 8 bases. V lost 5 bases to trimming and J lost 6 bases; unmatched junction nucleotides: 10. CDR3 length: 15 amino acids. Germline loops: CDR1 MNHEY, CDR2 SVGAGI. CDR3 sequence reads: CASSTRQGSLDTQYF. The CDR3 DNA sequence: TGTGCCAGCAGTACCCGACAGGGGAGTTTGGATACGCAGTATTTT.

The table lists this clonotype with many counts. The rearrangement links TRBV7-8 to TRBJ2-7, with D perhaps assigned TRBD1 or TRBD2 (5 bases each). The CDR3 is made up of 13 amino acids. Trimming stripped 1 base from V and 7 bases from J, with 11 bases between. Germline-derived CDR1 and CDR2 are SGHVS and FQNEAQ. CDR3 nucleotides: TGTGCCAGCAGCTTAGGGGACGCGGCAGAGCAGTACTTC. Translation: CASSLGDAAEQYF.

This clonotype was seen a few times. The V call is TRBV28, the J call TRBJ1-1; 8 nucleotides line up with TRBD1. The trim removed 6 bases at V and 6 bases at J, leaving 9 bases unmatched. This CDR3 contains 14 residues. The germline CDR1 and CDR2 sequences are MDHEN and SYDVKM. CDR3 sequence: CASRDRGAIPEAFF. The CDR3 coding sequence is TGTGCCAGCAGAGACAGGGGCGCCATCCCTGAAGCTTTCTTT.

This clonotype occurred a few times. The genes are TRBV3-1 and TRBJ1-6; D is unresolved. Trimming removed 4 bases from V and 9 bases from J, with 10 bases in between. The CDR3 has 13 residues. Germline lookup yields CDR1 LGHDT and CDR2 YNNKEL (reference sequence). The CDR3 DNA follows: TGTGCCAGCAGCCCAAGCATCGGTTCACCCCTCCACTTT. It codes for CASSPSIGSPLHF.